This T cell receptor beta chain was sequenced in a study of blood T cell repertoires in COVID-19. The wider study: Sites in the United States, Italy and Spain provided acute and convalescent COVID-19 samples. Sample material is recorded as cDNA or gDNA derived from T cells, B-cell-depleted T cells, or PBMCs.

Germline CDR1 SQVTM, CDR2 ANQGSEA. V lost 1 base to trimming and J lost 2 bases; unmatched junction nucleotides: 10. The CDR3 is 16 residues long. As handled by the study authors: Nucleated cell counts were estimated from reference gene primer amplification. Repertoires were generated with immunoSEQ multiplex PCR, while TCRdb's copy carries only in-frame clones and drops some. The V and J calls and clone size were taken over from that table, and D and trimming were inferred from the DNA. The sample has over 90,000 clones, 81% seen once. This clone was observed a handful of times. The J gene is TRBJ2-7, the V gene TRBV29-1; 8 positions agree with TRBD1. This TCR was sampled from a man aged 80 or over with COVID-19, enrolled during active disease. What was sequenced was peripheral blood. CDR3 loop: CSVEGGDRQGTYEQYF. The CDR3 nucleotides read TGCAGCGTTGAAGGGGGCGATAGACAGGGGACCTACGAGCAGTACTTC.